This is a list of T cell receptor beta chains from one sample in a study of CD8+ T cells in alopecia areata. TCRdb's table, derived via immunoSEQ multiplex PCR, lists solely in-frame clones and lacks some. The sample consists of about 74,000 clones, approximately 29% of them appearing once. The material sequenced was CD8+ T cells sorted from blood, taken at week 4, from a patient treated with tofacitinib. These TCRs come from a human donor with alopecia areata. Each CDR3 is given without its conserved first and last residue. Each record gives: D gene, J gene, V gene, CDR3 protein. A D gene is named only where the DNA matches it firmly.

D gene: .
J gene: TRBJ2-7
V gene: TRBV7-2
CDR3 protein: ASSSDIVLYEQY

D gene: .
J gene: TRBJ2-3
V gene: TRBV10-3
CDR3 protein: AIRGRDTQY

D gene: .
J gene: TRBJ2-7
V gene: TRBV30
CDR3 protein: AWSSGSSYEQY

D gene: TRBD2
J gene: TRBJ2-2
V gene: TRBV29-1
CDR3 protein: SVGAGGKNTGELF

D gene: .
J gene: TRBJ1-1
V gene: TRBV29-1
CDR3 protein: SVDTEAF

D gene: .
J gene: TRBJ1-2
V gene: TRBV29-1
CDR3 protein: SVVQGNGGYT

D gene: .
J gene: TRBJ2-7
V gene: TRBV30
CDR3 protein: AYKGGVEQY

D gene: .
J gene: TRBJ2-5
V gene: TRBV29-1
CDR3 protein: SVEFSQETQY

D gene: .
J gene: TRBJ2-1
V gene: TRBV30
CDR3 protein: AWSVVGNEQF

D gene: .
J gene: TRBJ1-1
V gene: TRBV28
CDR3 protein: ASSLLGDTEAF

D gene: .
J gene: TRBJ1-1
V gene: TRBV4-1
CDR3 protein: ASSQGGATTEAF

D gene: TRBD1
J gene: TRBJ2-3
V gene: TRBV7-9
CDR3 protein: ASSHRATGGSDTQY

D gene: TRBD2
J gene: TRBJ2-5
V gene: TRBV4-3
CDR3 protein: ASSSTSGAHQETQY

D gene: .
J gene: TRBJ2-6
V gene: TRBV18
CDR3 protein: ASSPPTGSGANVLT

D gene: TRBD1
J gene: TRBJ2-5
V gene: TRBV27
CDR3 protein: ASSMDRAAETQY

D gene: .
J gene: TRBJ2-7
V gene: TRBV27
CDR3 protein: ASSEGATYEQY

D gene: TRBD1
J gene: TRBJ2-7
V gene: TRBV6-1
CDR3 protein: ASTSTGAEQY

D gene: .
J gene: TRBJ1-1
V gene: TRBV30
CDR3 protein: AWSAGSTEAF

D gene: .
J gene: TRBJ2-5
V gene: TRBV5-1
CDR3 protein: ASSLVGSGQETQY

D gene: .
J gene: TRBJ1-5
V gene: TRBV30
CDR3 protein: AWSVTGEGQPQH

D gene: .
J gene: TRBJ1-1
V gene: TRBV4-1
CDR3 protein: ASSLRHDSMNTEAF

D gene: .
J gene: TRBJ1-2
V gene: TRBV29-1
CDR3 protein: SVLLGYGYT

D gene: .
J gene: TRBJ2-7
V gene: TRBV7-2
CDR3 protein: ASSPLGQGFHEQY

D gene: .
J gene: TRBJ2-7
V gene: TRBV13
CDR3 protein: ASSLAAFYEQY

D gene: .
J gene: TRBJ1-1
V gene: TRBV30
CDR3 protein: AGGPPATEAF

D gene: TRBD1
J gene: TRBJ2-3
V gene: TRBV30
CDR3 protein: AWSVTGGRSDTQY

D gene: TRBD2
J gene: TRBJ2-7
V gene: TRBV29-1
CDR3 protein: SVVGLAAEQY

D gene: TRBD1
J gene: TRBJ1-2
V gene: TRBV7-9
CDR3 protein: ASSLGQRSYT

D gene: .
J gene: TRBJ2-7
V gene: TRBV5-6
CDR3 protein: ASSFQADSYEQY

D gene: TRBD1
J gene: TRBJ1-4
V gene: TRBV7-9
CDR3 protein: ASSPRQGEATNEKLF

D gene: TRBD1
J gene: TRBJ2-2
V gene: TRBV29-1
CDR3 protein: SGAQGGAGELF

D gene: .
J gene: TRBJ1-1
V gene: TRBV30
CDR3 protein: AWSSGGRTEAF

D gene: .
J gene: TRBJ2-5
V gene: TRBV5-4
CDR3 protein: ASSLRFPETQY

D gene: .
J gene: TRBJ2-7
V gene: TRBV29-1
CDR3 protein: SGQVVEQY

D gene: .
J gene: TRBJ2-1
V gene: TRBV29-1
CDR3 protein: SVEEVSYNEQF

D gene: TRBD2
J gene: TRBJ2-2
V gene: TRBV7-9
CDR3 protein: ASSLVEREWTGELF

D gene: .
J gene: TRBJ1-1
V gene: TRBV14
CDR3 protein: ASSQVPGIHTEAF

D gene: .
J gene: TRBJ2-5
V gene: TRBV27
CDR3 protein: ASSLLDGLETQY

D gene: TRBD1
J gene: TRBJ1-4
V gene: TRBV29-1
CDR3 protein: SVAMWDRGLQGEKLF